The 13 T cell receptor beta chains below come from one sample, sequenced in a study of blood T cell repertoires in COVID-19. Assay used: immunoSEQ multiplex PCR; TCRdb lists only in-frame clones, some missing. The profile shows approximately 160,000 clones, around 83% of them singletons. The sequencing sample was made of PBMCs or T cells enriched from blood (not recorded which). Source of these receptors: a woman aged 50 to 65 in a cohort exposed to, infected with or recovered from COVID-19 (not recorded which).

This rearrangement joins TRBV7-8 to TRBJ1-4; D call uncertain. The CDR3 sequence is 14 residues long. Germline CDR1 reads SGHVS; CDR2 reads FQNEAQ. V lost 7 bases and J lost 8, with 17 bases in between. The CDR3 is CASTRHSSSEKLFF. CDR3 nucleotides: TGTGCCAGCACCCGTCACAGCTCATCGGAAAAACTGTTTTTT.

This clone showed up just once. This chain connects TRBV5-4 to TRBJ2-7; D may be TRBD1 (7 bases). V was trimmed by 3 bases and J by 7 bases, leaving 11 bases between them. The CDR3 covers 12 residues. CDR1 and CDR2 (germline): SGHNT, YYREEE (reference sequence). CDR3 in amino acids: CASSSQGREQYF. CDR3 DNA: TGTGCCAGCAGCTCACAGGGGAGGGAGCAGTACTTC.

The chain employs TRBV2 and TRBJ1-5; the match to TRBD1 covers 9 bases. With V trimmed by 4 bases and J by 5 bases, 0 bases remained unmatched. The germline V gene encodes CDR1 SNHLY and CDR2 FYNNEI. The CDR3 runs 13 residues. CDR3 protein: CASSGTGDQPQHF. The CDR3 coding sequence is TGTGCCAGCAGTGGGACAGGGGATCAGCCCCAGCATTTT.

The CDR3 here is CASSIPRGGYSNQPQHF. The CDR3 coding sequence is TGTGCCAGTAGTATACCCCGGGGGGGCTATAGCAATCAGCCCCAGCATTTT. The rearrangement uses TRBV19 and TRBJ1-5, with D perhaps matching TRBD1 (6 bases). CDR1 is LNHDA, CDR2 SQIVND, per germline (reference sequence). V shed 2 bases and J shed 0 bases, with 14 bases lying between them. The CDR3 totals 17 residues.

With regard to this clone: Additional DNA sequences in this sample encode the identical CDR3. The chain recombines TRBV5-1 with TRBJ1-5; 7 bases are a match to TRBD1. CDR3 length equals 13 residues. Unmatched junction bases numbered 1, after V lost 0 bases and J lost 7 bases. Per the germline V gene, CDR1 is SGHRS and CDR2 is YFSETQ. The CDR3 region is CASSLDRGQPQHF. The CDR3 DNA sequence: TGCGCCAGCAGCTTGGACAGGGGACAGCCCCAGCATTTT.

This chain links TRBV15 with TRBJ1-5; D gene uncertain. With 0 bases removed from V and 9 bases from J, the gap between germline ends came to 12 bases. The CDR3 has 14 residues. Looked up from germline, CDR1 is LNHNV and CDR2 is YYDKDF (reference sequence). CDR3 nucleotide sequence: TGTGCCACCAGCAGAGATCTAGGAGATCCGCCCCAGCATTTT. Its protein is CATSRDLGDPPQHF.

On this clone itself: The germline gene is not matched at one end of the junction; a read error may be the cause. This sequence joins TRBV12-5 and TRBJ2-1, with D perhaps matching TRBD2 (5 bases). The CDR3 covers 15 residues. Germline CDR1 and CDR2: LGHNT and FRNRAP. CDR3 in DNA: TGTGCTAGTGGTCGGGGAGCGCGCTCCTCCAATGAGCAGTTCTTC. As protein: CASGRGARSSNEQFF.

The CDR3 DNA is TGTGCCAGCAGTTACGAGGGACATTACAATGAGCAGTTCTTC. Protein: CASSYEGHYNEQFF. This chain links TRBV6-6 with TRBJ2-1, with D possibly TRBD1 on 6 matching bases. This CDR3 has 14 residues. V was cut by 2 bases and J by 4 bases, with 9 bases left in between. Germline CDR1 MNHNY, CDR2 SVGAGI (reference sequence).

V usage is TRBV7-9 and J usage is TRBJ1-5; 10 bases are shared with TRBD1. The CDR3 loop spans 18 amino acids. V shed 1 base and J 1 base; nucleotides not matched to a gene: 7. Germline V gives CDR1 SEHNR, CDR2 FQNEAQ (reference sequence). DNA for the CDR3: TGTGCCAGCAGCTTAGTGACAGGGGGCCTGGGGAGCAATCAGCCCCAGCATTTT. Protein: CASSLVTGGLGSNQPQHF.

The chain combines TRBV11-3 with TRBJ2-5, with no clear D. The V gene lost 2 bases and the J gene lost 2 bases, with 9 bases spanning the gap. The CDR3 contains 14 residues. CDR1 is SGHNT and CDR2 is YENEEA in the germline V gene. The CDR3 nucleotides read TGTGCCAGCAGCTTAACGGCGGCTCAAGAGACCCAGTACTTC. Protein product: CASSLTAAQETQYF. The full variable domain, completed using reference TRBV11-3 and TRBJ2-5, is EAGVVQSPRYKIIEKKQPVAFWCNPISGHNTLYWYLQNLGQGPELLIRYENEEAVDDSQLPKDRFSAERLKGVDSTLKIQPAELGDSAVYLCASSLTAAQETQYFGPGTRLLVL.

The genes are TRBV6-5 and TRBJ2-5; D is possibly TRBD1 (6 bases). The V and J ends lost 7 bases and 4 bases respectively, with 16 bases between them. This CDR3 is 14 amino acids long. Per germline, CDR1 MNHEY and CDR2 SVGAGI. CDR3 nucleotide sequence: TGTGCCAGCACTGGGGGCGATTCTAGAGAGACCCAGTACTTC. Its protein is CASTGGDSRETQYF.

In its sample, this clone was seen a few times. The chain links TRBV29-1 to TRBJ1-2; D remains unclear. The CDR3 covers 13 residues. With 3 bases removed from V and 1 base from J, the gap between germline ends came to 9 bases. Per germline, CDR1 SQVTM and CDR2 ANQGSEA. CDR3 in DNA: TGCAGCGTTGACTCCGGGATTAACTATGGCTACACCTTC. Translating it yields CSVDSGINYGYTF.

This clone was seen only once. The chain employs TRBV10-1 and TRBJ2-1, with TRBD2 matching over 12 bases. CDR3 length: 15 residues. After removal of 2 bases from V and 6 bases from J, the junction contained 2 bases not matched to a gene. Germline CDR1 WNHNN, CDR2 SYGVQD (reference sequence). CDR3 in amino acids: CASSEGLAGRNEQFF. The CDR3 DNA reads TGCGCCAGCAGTGAGGGACTAGCGGGACGCAATGAGCAGTTCTTC.